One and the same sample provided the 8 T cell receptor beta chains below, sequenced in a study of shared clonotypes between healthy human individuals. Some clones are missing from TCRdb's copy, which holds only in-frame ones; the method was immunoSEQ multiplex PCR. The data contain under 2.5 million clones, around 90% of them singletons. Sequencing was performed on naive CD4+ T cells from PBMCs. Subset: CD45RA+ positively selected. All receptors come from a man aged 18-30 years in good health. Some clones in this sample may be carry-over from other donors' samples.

In nucleotides, the CDR3 is TGTGCCAGCAGTTCCTATCCAACCCGGACAGGGCCCCTCGGGAATGGCTACACCTTC. Protein sequence: CASSSYPTRTGPLGNGYTF. The chain combines TRBV28 with TRBJ1-2; TRBD1 agrees at 8 bases. Germline trimming cut 4 bases from V and 6 bases from J; bases unmatched to any gene: 22. This CDR3 region has 19 residues. Germline V gene lookup returns CDR1 MDHEN and CDR2 SYDVKM.

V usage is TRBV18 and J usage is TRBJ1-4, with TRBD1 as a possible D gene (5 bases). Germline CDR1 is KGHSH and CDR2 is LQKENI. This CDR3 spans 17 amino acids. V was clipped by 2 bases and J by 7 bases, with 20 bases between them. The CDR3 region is CASSPSRHGTAGEKLFF. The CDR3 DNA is TGTGCCAGCTCACCATCACGGCACGGGACGGCCGGTGAAAAACTGTTTTTT.

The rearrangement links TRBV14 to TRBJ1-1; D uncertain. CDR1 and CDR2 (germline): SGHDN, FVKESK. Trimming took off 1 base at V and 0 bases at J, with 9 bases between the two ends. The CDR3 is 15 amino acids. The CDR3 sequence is CASSQGWAMNTEAFF. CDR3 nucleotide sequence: TGTGCCAGCAGCCAAGGATGGGCTATGAACACTGAAGCTTTCTTT.

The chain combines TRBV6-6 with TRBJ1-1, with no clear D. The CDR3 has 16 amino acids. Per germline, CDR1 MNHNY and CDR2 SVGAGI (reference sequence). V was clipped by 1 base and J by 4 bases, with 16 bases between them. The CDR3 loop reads CASSYYDPGVSTEAFF. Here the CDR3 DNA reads TGTGCCAGCAGTTACTACGATCCGGGAGTGTCCACTGAAGCTTTCTTT.

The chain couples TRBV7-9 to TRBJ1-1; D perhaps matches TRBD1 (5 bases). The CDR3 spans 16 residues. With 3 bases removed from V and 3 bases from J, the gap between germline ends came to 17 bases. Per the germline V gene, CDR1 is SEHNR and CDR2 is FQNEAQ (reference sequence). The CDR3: CASSFSSPGRDTEAFF. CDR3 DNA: TGTGCCAGCAGCTTCTCGTCTCCGGGACGAGACACTGAAGCTTTCTTT.

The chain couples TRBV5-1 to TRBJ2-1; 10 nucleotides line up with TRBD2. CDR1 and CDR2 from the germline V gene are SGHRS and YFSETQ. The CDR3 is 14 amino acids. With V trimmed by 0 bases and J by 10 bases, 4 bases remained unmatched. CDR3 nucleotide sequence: TGCGCCAGCAGCTTGGCTAGCGGGAGCAGGGAGCAGTTCTTC. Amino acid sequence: CASSLASGSREQFF.

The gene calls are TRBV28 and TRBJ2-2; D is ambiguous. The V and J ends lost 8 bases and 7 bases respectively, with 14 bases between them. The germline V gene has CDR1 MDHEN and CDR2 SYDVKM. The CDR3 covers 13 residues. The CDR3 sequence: CASLVSWGGELFF. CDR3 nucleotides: TGTGCCAGCTTGGTTTCTTGGGGCGGGGAGCTGTTTTTT.

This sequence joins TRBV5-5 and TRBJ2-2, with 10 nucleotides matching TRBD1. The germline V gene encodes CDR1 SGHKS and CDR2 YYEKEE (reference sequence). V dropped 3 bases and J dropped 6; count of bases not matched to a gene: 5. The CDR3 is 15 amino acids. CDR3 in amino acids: CASSWDRGAPGELFF. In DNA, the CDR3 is TGTGCCAGCAGCTGGGACAGGGGTGCACCCGGGGAGCTGTTTTTT.